This T cell receptor beta chain appears in the sequencing data of a study of shared clonotypes between healthy human individuals. Note on this clone: Its matching antigen is unknown.

CD4+ cells yielded CD45RA+ naive and CD45RA-negative memory subsets. As processed by the authors: ImmunoSEQ gave junction-only sequences without quality scores, so filtering differed. Sequencing used immunoSEQ multiplex PCR; TCRdb keeps in-frame clones, though not all of them. For V, J and clone size, that table is used; D and trimming come from the DNA. The top ten hold 0.35% to 0.5% of the sample, which has 2.3 million or so clones, 90% to 95% seen once. Study-wide findings and caveats: Relative to clonotypes present in all four donors, those not shared had lower generation probabilities.

The specimen was naive CD4+ T cells from PBMCs. Subset specified: CD45RA+ positively selected. The receptor was derived from a man younger than 35 in good health. Some clones in this sample may be carry-over from other donors' samples.

The CDR3 region has the DNA TGTGCCAGCAGCGTATCACCCGCGGCCCTCTCCTACGAGCAGTACTTC. The encoded protein is CASSVSPAALSYEQYF. J is TRBJ2-7 and V is TRBV9; D unresolved. This CDR3 comprises 16 residues. Germline-derived CDR1 and CDR2 are SGDLS and YYNGEE. V was shortened by 1 base and J by 0 bases, with 14 bases between the two germline ends.